Below are 18 T cell receptor beta chains sequenced from a single sample in a study of immune evolution from preneoplasia to lung adenocarcinoma. Assay: immunoSEQ multiplex PCR; the TCRdb copy retains only in-frame clones and omits some. The data contain roughly 38,000 clones, 74% of them singletons. Sample: FFPE invasive lung adenocarcinoma tissue. The receptors shown here come from a person aged 55 to 75 with lung adenocarcinoma.

V is TRBV28 and J is TRBJ2-7; 8 nucleotides align to TRBD1. The CDR3 contains 11 residues. Germline lookup yields CDR1 MDHEN and CDR2 SYDVKM. V was clipped by 9 bases and J by 7 bases; unmatched bases: 5. This CDR3 reads CASDRGGEQYF. CDR3 nucleotide sequence: TGTGCCAGTGACAGGGGCGGAGAGCAGTACTTC.

J is TRBJ2-7 and V is TRBV28; D unresolved. Per the germline V gene, CDR1 is MDHEN and CDR2 is SYDVKM. CDR3 length equals 12 residues. V was trimmed by 3 bases and J by 2 bases, leaving 5 bases between them. CDR3 DNA sequence: TGTGCCAGCAGTTTGTCCACCTACGAGCAGTACTTC. It codes for CASSLSTYEQYF.

The chain carries TRBV10-2 and TRBJ2-3; the D gene is possibly TRBD2 (5 bases). The CDR3 runs to 17 residues. Germline lookup yields CDR1 WSHSY and CDR2 SAAADI. Trimming removed 6 bases from V and 1 base from J, with 20 bases in between. CDR3 amino acids: CASSLRVNSMGTDTQYF. The DNA of the CDR3 is TGCGCCAGCAGCCTGCGGGTGAACTCCATGGGCACAGATACGCAGTATTTT.

In this sample, this clone turned up once. The V gene is TRBV28, the J gene TRBJ1-5, with D possibly being TRBD1 (6 bases). This CDR3 comprises 18 residues. V was shortened by 6 bases and J by 6 bases, with 27 bases between the two germline ends. Germline V gene lookup returns CDR1 MDHEN and CDR2 SYDVKM. This CDR3 is CASRQYEGRGAVSQPQHF. The DNA of the CDR3 is TGTGCCAGCAGACAATACGAGGGGAGGGGGGCCGTCAGTCAGCCCCAGCATTTT.

As concerns this clone: Other DNA sequences in this specimen translate into the identical CDR3. The V gene is TRBV19, the J gene TRBJ2-3; 10 nucleotides align to TRBD2. CDR1 and CDR2 from the germline V gene are LNHDA and SQIVND (reference sequence). The CDR3 runs to 13 residues. Germline trimming cut 4 bases from V and 6 bases from J; bases unmatched to any gene: 1. CDR3 amino acids: CASSRGLADTQYF. CDR3 DNA sequence: TGTGCCAGTAGTAGGGGACTAGCGGATACGCAGTATTTT.

This clone was seen just once. The chain couples TRBV5-4 to TRBJ2-3; 7 nucleotides match TRBD2. The CDR3 length is 14 residues. J gave up 5 bases and V 4 bases, and 7 bases lay outside the gene matches. Germline loops: CDR1 SGHNT, CDR2 YYREEE (reference sequence). The CDR3 spells CASSSSGSVDTQYF. DNA for the CDR3: TGTGCCAGCAGCAGTAGCGGGTCGGTAGATACGCAGTATTTT.

This clone was counted only a few times. The V gene is TRBV6-6, the J gene TRBJ2-2, with no clear D. Germline V CDR1 and CDR2: MNHNY, SVGAGI (reference sequence). The CDR3 contains 14 residues. Deletions cut 6 bases from V and 1 base from J, with 9 bases between. As DNA, the CDR3 is TGTGCCAGCAGCCCTGGGGTGAACACCGGGGAGCTGTTTTTT. Its protein product is CASSPGVNTGELFF.

V is TRBV18 and J is TRBJ1-1; D perhaps matches TRBD1 (5 bases). CDR3 length: 14 amino acids. V was pared by 2 bases and J by 7 bases, with 14 bases between. Germline assignment: CDR1 KGHSH and CDR2 LQKENI. The CDR3 sequence: CASSPRVRVGEAFF. The CDR3 DNA reads TGTGCCAGCTCACCAAGGGTCAGGGTGGGTGAAGCTTTCTTT.

The chain links TRBV19 to TRBJ1-1, with TRBD1 matching over 8 bases. From germline, CDR1 is LNHDA and CDR2 SQIVND (reference sequence). V shed 6 bases, J shed 3 bases, and the junction held 12 bases outside the gene matches. The CDR3 contains 16 residues. CDR3 DNA sequence: TGTGCCAGTAGGATTGACAGGGGCCTAAGGGACACTGAAGCTTTCTTT. This sequence encodes CASRIDRGLRDTEAFF.

This chain joins TRBV4-2 and TRBJ1-5, with D unresolved. Germline V gives CDR1 LGHNA, CDR2 YNFKEQ. The length of the CDR3 is 14 residues. The V gene lost 1 base and the J gene lost 9 bases, with 13 bases spanning the gap. The CDR3 DNA is TGTGCCAGCAGCCAAGGGGCAGATAGTCGGCCCCAGCATTTT. Translating gives CASSQGADSRPQHF.

The V gene is TRBV28, the J gene TRBJ2-1, with a tentative D call TRBD1 (6 bases). V shed 5 bases and J shed 5 bases, with 10 bases lying between them. Germline lookup yields CDR1 MDHEN and CDR2 SYDVKM. The CDR3 length is 13 residues. The CDR3 reads CASSEYRDNEQFF. DNA of the CDR3: TGTGCCAGCAGTGAATACAGGGACAATGAGCAGTTCTTC.

The rearrangement uses TRBV5-4 and TRBJ1-2; a possible D gene is TRBD1 (5 bases). Trimming left V 0 bases short and J 4 bases short, with 19 bases between. Germline V lookup: CDR1 SGHNT, CDR2 YYREEE (reference sequence). The CDR3 runs 17 residues. CDR3 bases: TGTGCCAGCAGCTTGGCCGCGGGGCGCGTTCTCCGCTATGGCTACACCTTC. It encodes CASSLAAGRVLRYGYTF.

V and J are TRBV5-4 and TRBJ2-1; D unresolved. The CDR3 spans 14 residues. CDR1 SGHNT and CDR2 YYREEE come from the germline V gene (reference sequence). With 2 bases removed from V and 8 bases from J, the gap between germline ends came to 14 bases. This CDR3 reads CASSFVGGGYEQFF. The CDR3 coding sequence is TGTGCCAGCAGCTTTGTGGGCGGTGGGTATGAGCAGTTCTTC.

This clone ranks as large. Additional DNA sequences in this sample encode the identical CDR3. In DNA form, the CDR3 reads TGTGCCAGCAGCCGACTTGTGGACGAGCAGTACTTC. Its translation: CASSRLVDEQYF. The chain links TRBV14 to TRBJ2-7, with D unresolved. The CDR3 loop spans 12 amino acids. V was cut by 4 bases and J by 5 bases, with 9 bases left in between. Germline CDR1 is SGHDN and CDR2 is FVKESK. The full variable domain, its missing parts supplied by reference TRBV14 and TRBJ2-7, is EAGVTQFPSHSVIEKGQTVTLRCDPISGHDNLYWYRRVMGKEIKFLLHFVKESKQDESGMPNNRFLAERTGGTYSTLKVQPAELEDSGVYFCASSRLVDEQYFGPGTRLTVT.

The genes are TRBV7-2 and TRBJ2-1, with 10 bases identical to TRBD1. Looked up from germline, CDR1 is SGHTA and CDR2 is FQGNSA. Trimming removed 5 bases from V and 3 bases from J; junction bases left unmatched: 7. The CDR3 contains 16 residues. CDR3 nucleotide sequence: TGTGCCAGCAGCCGAGGACAGGGGGAAATCTACAATGAGCAGTTCTTC. Protein: CASSRGQGEIYNEQFF.

This clone was counted a single time. The genes are TRBV25-1 and TRBJ2-2; perhaps D is TRBD1 or TRBD2 (5 bases each). Looked up from germline, CDR1 is MGHDK and CDR2 is SYGVNS. The CDR3 runs 14 residues. V lost 1 base and J 7 bases, leaving 10 bases between the germline ends. This CDR3 is CASSEWQGVGELFF. For the CDR3, the DNA is TGTGCCAGCAGTGAATGGCAGGGAGTCGGGGAGCTGTTTTTT.

This sequence joins TRBV5-8 and TRBJ1-2, with a possible D match to TRBD1 (6 bases). This CDR3 spans 14 amino acids. V lost 0 bases and J lost 7, with 13 bases in between. Germline V gene sequence: CDR1 SGHTS, CDR2 YDEGEE. The DNA of the CDR3 is TGTGCCAGCAGCTTGGTTGCGGGGGGCTCTGGCTACACCTTC. Its translation: CASSLVAGGSGYTF.

The genes are TRBV5-1 and TRBJ1-1; the D is unclear. Germline V gives CDR1 SGHRS, CDR2 YFSETQ. Between the trimmed V and J ends, which lost 0 bases and 2 bases, there was a span of 8 bases. The CDR3 runs to 14 residues. CDR3 protein: CASSLGTINTEAFF. In DNA, the CDR3 is TGCGCCAGCAGCTTGGGCACAATAAACACTGAAGCTTTCTTT.